Below, 19 T cell receptor beta chains from the same sample are listed, as sequenced in a study of blood T cells in healthy people across ages. The authors ran a second PCR of roughly 6 to 12 cycles using a sample-barcoded 5' primer and a J-beta primer mix. MiXCR, applied by TCRdb to the 5' RACE reads, yields one record per CDR3 protein. Here the sample spans around 940,000 distinct CDR3 sequences, just over 50% being singletons. The sequenced sample was blood. The source is a woman aged 60 to 75 in good health.

The chain is built from TRBV7-9 and TRBJ2-7, with 8 bases that match TRBD2. With V trimmed by 5 bases and J by 2 bases, 11 bases remained unmatched. The CDR3 spans 16 residues. Germline-derived CDR1 and CDR2 are SEHNR and FQNEAQ (reference sequence). In DNA, the CDR3 is TGTGCCAGCAGCCCGGGAGGGGTACTCTACACCTACGAGCAGTACTTC. Protein product: CASSPGGVLYTYEQYF. Combining the CDR3 with reference TRBV7-9 and TRBJ2-7 gives the whole variable domain DTGVSQNPRHKITKRGQNVTFRCDPISEHNRLYWYRQTLGQGPEFLTYFQNEAQLEKSRLLSDRFSAERPKGSFSTLEIQRTEQGDSAMYLCASSPGGVLYTYEQYFGPGTRLTVT.

The chain employs TRBV15 and TRBJ2-7, with unresolved D. Trimming removed 0 bases at V and 0 bases at J, with 12 bases between. Per germline, CDR1 LNHNV and CDR2 YYDKDF (reference sequence). The CDR3 is 16 amino acids. In DNA form, the CDR3 reads TGTGCCACCAGCAGAGATCCGGCCCGGAGCTCCTACGAGCAGTACTTC. Its protein is CATSRDPARSSYEQYF. The full variable domain, with the rest looked up from reference TRBV15 and TRBJ2-7, is DAMVIQNPRYQVTQFGKPVTLSCSQTLNHNVMYWYQQKSSQAPKLLFHYYDKDFNNEADTPDNFQSRRPNTSFCFLDIRSPGLGDTAMYLCATSRDPARSSYEQYFGPGTRLTVT.

This chain links TRBV10-3 with TRBJ2-3, with no clear D. Trimming removed 2 bases at V and 2 bases at J, with 11 bases between. This CDR3 has 15 amino acids. CDR1 is ENHRY, CDR2 SYGVKD, per germline. In nucleotides, the CDR3 is TGTGCCATCAGTGAGAGCAATTGGGACACAGATACGCAGTATTTT. Its translation is CAISESNWDTDTQYF.

The chain combines TRBV12-3 or TRBV12-4 with TRBJ2-1, with D possibly being TRBD2 (7 bases). The J call is in doubt because the DNA end fits TRBJ2-7 better. CDR3 length: 15 residues. The CDR3: CASSLTRGRDNEQYF. In nucleotides, the CDR3 is TGTGCCAGCAGTTTGACCAGAGGGAGGGACAATGAGCAGTACTTC.

This clonotype has a single count. The chain couples TRBV12-3 or TRBV12-4 to TRBJ2-3; either TRBD1 or TRBD2 may fit D (6 bases each). Trimming stripped 8 bases from V and 4 bases from J, with 25 bases between. The CDR3 sequence is 17 residues long. The CDR3 protein is CASARGGPDPRSDTQYF. The CDR3 DNA sequence: TGTGCCAGCGCCAGGGGAGGCCCTGACCCAAGGTCAGATACGCAGTATTTT.

The table lists this clonotype with a few counts. The rearrangement uses TRBV7-2 and TRBJ2-5; D might be TRBD2 (5 bases). V lost 4 bases and J lost 5, with 14 bases in between. The CDR3 length is 14 residues. Germline CDR1 reads SGHTA; CDR2 reads FQGNSA. For the CDR3, the DNA is TGTGCCAGCAGCTCCCCGATGAGAGGGGAGACCCAGTACTTC. Its translation: CASSSPMRGETQYF. The entire variable domain, with the rest obtained from reference TRBV7-2 and TRBJ2-5, is as follows: GAGVSQSPSNKVTEKGKDVELRCDPISGHTALYWYRQSLGQGLEFLIYFQGNSAPDKSGLPSDRFSAERTGGSVSTLTIQRTQQEDSAVYLCASSSPMRGETQYFGPGTRLLVL.

Comment on this clonotype: At one end, the junction sequence differs from germline, possibly due to a read error. This chain links TRBV29-1 with TRBJ2-1, with TRBD2 as a possible D gene (6 bases). The germline gives CDR1 SQVTM, CDR2 ANQGSEA. The CDR3 contains 18 residues. Here the CDR3 DNA reads TGCAGCGTTGAAGGTCACGCACAGTCGGAGGGCGTCTACAAAGAGCTGTTCTTC. Translating it yields CSVEGHAQSEGVYKELFF.

This clonotype has just a few counts. This rearrangement joins TRBV4-1 to TRBJ2-1; the D is unclear. The V gene's germline CDR1 is MGHRA and CDR2 YSYEKL. The CDR3 consists of 17 residues. Trimming stripped 0 bases from V and 0 bases from J, with 12 bases between. The CDR3 protein is CASSQDSLGTSYNEQFF. The CDR3 nucleotides are TGCGCCAGCAGCCAAGATTCCCTAGGAACCTCCTACAATGAGCAGTTCTTC.

The chain couples TRBV29-1 to TRBJ1-5, with unresolved D. CDR3 length equals 8 residues. V shed 6 bases and J shed 10 bases, with 4 bases lying between them. The germline CDR1 and CDR2 sequences are SQVTM and ANQGSEA. This chain's CDR3 is CSVPPQHF. CDR3 DNA sequence: TGCAGCGTCCCTCCCCAGCATTTT.

V is TRBV25-1 and J is TRBJ2-5; TRBD2 matches at 7 bases. Trimming took 3 bases from V and 1 from J; bases not matched to a gene: 5. The CDR3 has 15 amino acids. CDR1 is MGHDK, CDR2 SYGVNS, per germline. CDR3 protein: CASSDRGVTQETQYF. CDR3 nucleotide sequence: TGTGCCAGCAGTGATCGGGGGGTAACCCAAGAGACCCAGTACTTC.

The chain couples TRBV29-1 to TRBJ1-2; TRBD1 matches at 11 bases. The CDR3 runs 14 residues. Losses at the gene ends were 4 bases for V and 1 base for J; bases not matched to a gene: 2. From germline, CDR1 is SQVTM and CDR2 ANQGSEA. The CDR3 sequence is CSVVGQGVNYGYTF. As DNA, the CDR3 is TGCAGCGTTGTGGGACAGGGGGTTAACTATGGCTACACCTTC.

The chain is built from TRBV15 and TRBJ1-4; weak D call: TRBD1 (5 bases). Germline V lookup: CDR1 LNHNV, CDR2 YYDKDF (reference sequence). The length of the CDR3 is 16 residues. Trimming removed 2 bases from V and 0 bases from J, with 10 bases in between. CDR3 in DNA: TGTGCCACCAGCAGACAGGGAAGGCCAACTAATGAAAAACTGTTTTTT. It codes for CATSRQGRPTNEKLFF. Filled out from reference TRBV15 and TRBJ1-4, the complete variable domain reads DAMVIQNPRYQVTQFGKPVTLSCSQTLNHNVMYWYQQKSSQAPKLLFHYYDKDFNNEADTPDNFQSRRPNTSFCFLDIRSPGLGDTAMYLCATSRQGRPTNEKLFFGSGTQLSVL.

This clonotype was counted only a few times. The chain employs TRBV7-9 and TRBJ2-1, with a weak D call TRBD2 (6 bases). The CDR3 has 12 amino acids. The germline V and J ends were trimmed by 3 bases and 9 bases, with 9 bases remaining between them. Germline CDR1 is SEHNR and CDR2 is FQNEAQ (reference sequence). CDR3 sequence reads: CASSFLGSEQFF. The DNA for the CDR3 is TGTGCCAGCAGCTTTCTCGGGAGTGAGCAGTTCTTC.

V and J are TRBV28 and TRBJ2-1, with 11 nucleotides matching TRBD2. This CDR3 is built from 18 residues. Germline values: CDR1 MDHEN, CDR2 SYDVKM. Losses at the gene ends were 4 bases for V and 4 bases for J; bases not matched to a gene: 12. CDR3 sequence reads: CASSSLGTSGRLYNEQFF. CDR3 nucleotides: TGTGCCAGCAGTTCACTGGGAACTAGCGGGAGATTGTACAATGAGCAGTTCTTC.

The gene calls are TRBV7-8 and TRBJ2-7; possible D gene TRBD2, 6 bases. Germline CDR1 and CDR2: SGHVS and FQNEAQ. This CDR3 comprises 13 residues. The V end lost 5 bases, the J end lost 7 bases, and 15 bases lay between the germline ends. CDR3 protein: CASSTRGGNEQYF. The CDR3 nucleotides read TGTGCCAGCAGCACCCGGGGAGGCAATGAGCAGTACTTC.

The gene calls are TRBV10-3 and TRBJ2-1, with a possible D match to TRBD2 (6 bases). This CDR3 has 14 residues. Between the trimmed V and J ends, which lost 3 bases and 2 bases, there was a span of 8 bases. In germline, CDR1 is ENHRY, CDR2 SYGVKD. In nucleotides, the CDR3 is TGTGCCATCAGTGATTGGGGGGCCTACAATGAGCAGTTCTTC. Translation: CAISDWGAYNEQFF.

Concerning this clonotype itself: One end of the junction does not line up with germline, which may come from a read error. V gene TRBV12-3 or TRBV12-4 combines with J gene TRBJ2-4; the D is unclear. The DNA matches TRBJ2-7 better at its end, which makes the J call doubtful. The CDR3 sequence is 14 residues long. The DNA for the CDR3 is TGTGCCTGCAGTTTTGGAATTACTACCTACGAGCAGTACTTC. It yields the protein CACSFGITTYEQYF.

This clonotype has just a few counts. The chain links TRBV30 to TRBJ2-7; 8 bases align to TRBD1. This CDR3 has 13 amino acids. After removal of 7 bases from V and 3 bases from J, the junction contained 8 bases not matched to a gene. CDR1 and CDR2 (germline): GTSNPN, SVGIG (reference sequence). The CDR3 spells CALNRDRSYEQYF. Written as DNA, the CDR3 is TGTGCCTTGAACCGGGACAGGAGCTACGAGCAGTACTTC.

The CDR3 region has the DNA TGCGCCAGCAGCCAAAAGACTAGCGGGATTTTCAATGAGCAGTACTTC. This codes for CASSQKTSGIFNEQYF. The chain has TRBV4-1 and TRBJ2-7, with 11 bases fitting TRBD2. This CDR3 spans 16 amino acids. Trimming cost V 2 bases and J 7 bases; bases outside gene matches: 10. In germline, CDR1 is MGHRA, CDR2 YSYEKL.